This paragraph covers one T cell receptor beta chain sequence. Its antigen is unknown. No base qualities exist here, and no much larger clone lies one base off it. This sample stems from a study of technical replicates of blood from several donors (dated by TCRdb to the late 2010s). The CDR3 holds 15 amino acids from the cysteine to the phenylalanine. Only the CDR3 region is kept as DNA, spanning 45 bases read in frame from base 1. CDR1 is given as SGHTA and CDR2 as FQGNSA, both from the germline V gene. Between the V and J ends, shortened by 3 bases and 4 bases respectively, the junction contains 13 bases. Library method: the immunoSEQ multiplex PCR assay. TCRdb obtained this table from immuneACCESS and retained in-frame rearrangements with V and J assigned. These tables miss some clones; where compared with another copy, unresolved V genes account for less than half of the shortfall, and the remainder is unexplained. The sample contains 60,000 to 90,000 clones, around 97% of them found a single time. The top ten constitute over 0.2% of the sample.

The sequencing input was T cells isolated from PBMCs. The TCR sequence derives from a human donor in good health. The sequence is built from TRBV7-2 and TRBJ1-5; the D gene remains uncertain. CDR3 protein: CASSLFRSANQPQHF. The DNA sequence follows: TGTGCCAGCAGCTTGTTCCGGTCCGCTAATCAGCCCCAGCATTTT. Supplemented by the reference TRBV7-2 and TRBJ1-5 proteins around the CDR3, the complete variable domain is GAGVSQSPSNKVTEKGKDVELRCDPISGHTALYWYRQSLGQGLEFLIYFQGNSAPDKSGLPSDRFSAERTGGSVSTLTIQRTQQEDSAVYLCASSLFRSANQPQHFGDGTRLSIL.